This T cell receptor (beta chain) was retrieved from a study of cytomegalovirus exposure and HLA in healthy donors. As for the study in general: The study's early data release held some 85 million unique TCRs from HLA-typed donors.

Though probably carrying unrecorded immune exposures, donors were nominally healthy at sampling. This clone was observed a few times. The target antigen is unknown. Overall study findings and caveats: Earlier analysis found most TCR beta V segments productive about 87% or about 30% of the time. The authors considered a cluster of highly shared sequence variants likely to be a sequencing artifact.

V shed 3 bases and J shed 6 bases, with 14 bases lying between them. CDR1 SQVTM and CDR2 ANQGSEA come from the germline V gene. The CDR3 extends over 13 amino acids. The PCR used 60 Vbeta and 13 Jbeta primers. Assay: immunoSEQ multiplex PCR; the TCRdb copy retains only in-frame clones and omits some. Of some 150,000 clones listed, around 80% are singletons. The sequence was obtained from a man between 35 and 55 years old in good health and CMV-seropositive. The rearrangement joins TRBV29-1 to TRBJ1-1; D unclear. Sequencing was performed on PBMCs. The CDR3 DNA follows: TGCAGCGTTGAGTATCCTCCCGGGGCTGAAGCTTTCTTT. Translating it yields CSVEYPPGAEAFF.